Listed here are 10 T cell receptor beta chains from one sample, sequenced in a study of blood T cell repertoires in COVID-19 (dated by TCRdb to between 2020 and 2021). The library was produced with the immunoSEQ multiplex PCR assay. Here the immuneACCESS table is served through TCRdb, limited to in-frame sequences with V and J called. Missing clones are a known gap in these copies; in checked studies unresolved V genes cover under half, and the rest lacks a known reason. In all, the sample holds approximately 28,000 clones, and around 87% of those were seen once. Jointly, the top ten make up approximately 5.4% of the sample. The specimen was peripheral blood. All receptors come from a man aged 60-69 years with active COVID-19.

The chain employs TRBV7-9 and TRBJ2-7; D is undetermined. V shed 1 base and J shed 6 bases, with 10 bases lying between them. The CDR3 extends over 13 amino acids. Germline CDR1 SEHNR, CDR2 FQNEAQ (reference sequence). The CDR3: CASSLGGWSEQYF. In nucleotides, the CDR3 is TGTGCCAGCAGCTTAGGTGGGTGGAGCGAGCAGTACTTC. The full variable domain, rest sourced from reference TRBV7-9 and TRBJ2-7, is DTGVSQNPRHKITKRGQNVTFRCDPISEHNRLYWYRQTLGQGPEFLTYFQNEAQLEKSRLLSDRFSAERPKGSFSTLEIQRTEQGDSAMYLCASSLGGWSEQYFGPGTRLTVT.

The rearrangement links TRBV7-2 to TRBJ2-3; 9 bases are shared with TRBD1. Germline assignment: CDR1 SGHTA and CDR2 FQGNSA. V dropped 5 bases and J dropped 1; count of bases not matched to a gene: 10. The CDR3 totals 17 residues. The CDR3 sequence: CASSPRRDRVGTDTQYF. The CDR3 DNA follows: TGTGCCAGCAGCCCGCGGCGGGACAGGGTTGGCACAGATACGCAGTATTTT.

This chain joins TRBV7-3 and TRBJ2-1, with TRBD2 matching over 9 bases. Germline V CDR1 and CDR2: SGHTA, FQGTGA. The CDR3 length is 17 residues. J was trimmed by 4 bases and V by 0 bases; bases with no gene match: 7. This CDR3 reads CASSLTTSSGGYNEQFF. In DNA form, the CDR3 reads TGTGCCAGCAGCTTAACCACGAGTAGCGGGGGATACAATGAGCAGTTCTTC. Variable domain in full (rest from reference TRBV7-3 and TRBJ2-1): GAGVSQTPSNKVTEKGKYVELRCDPISGHTALYWYRQSLGQGPEFLIYFQGTGAADDSGLPNDRFFAVRPEGSVSTLKIQRTERGDSAVYLCASSLTTSSGGYNEQFFGPGTRLTVL.

CDR3 DNA sequence: TGCAGTGCTAGTTTCCTGAGCGAGCAGTACTTC. Its protein product is CSASFLSEQYF. The chain links TRBV20-1 to TRBJ2-7; D is uncertain. Germline V gene data show CDR1 as DFQATT and CDR2 as SNEGSKA (reference sequence). With 3 bases removed from V and 6 bases from J, the gap between germline ends came to 9 bases. The CDR3 extends over 11 amino acids.

The chain couples TRBV5-1 to TRBJ2-1, with D possibly matching TRBD2 (6 bases). Germline assignment: CDR1 SGHRS and CDR2 YFSETQ. V was pared by 0 bases and J by 7 bases, with 11 bases between. There are 14 residues in the CDR3. The CDR3: CASSLGGAGNEQFF. CDR3 coding DNA: TGCGCCAGCAGCTTGGGGGGAGCGGGTAATGAGCAGTTCTTC.

There are a few counts of this clone. V is TRBV5-4 and J is TRBJ1-1; D unresolved. Deletions cut 0 bases from V and 7 bases from J, with 10 bases between. Germline CDR1 is SGHNT and CDR2 is YYREEE (reference sequence). This CDR3 region has 13 residues. CDR3 region: CASSLVDDIEAFF. In nucleotides, the CDR3 is TGTGCCAGCAGCTTGGTAGACGACATTGAAGCTTTCTTT.

The chain links TRBV18 to TRBJ1-3, with 8 bases fitting TRBD1. Germline trimming cut 3 bases from V and 1 base from J; bases unmatched to any gene: 14. Germline loops: CDR1 KGHSH, CDR2 LQKENI. CDR3 size: 19 residues. The DNA of the CDR3 is TGTGCCAGCTCACCCCTCGTCCGGACAGGGAAAGGATCTGGAAACACCATATATTTT. This gives the protein CASSPLVRTGKGSGNTIYF.

This sequence joins TRBV5-8 and TRBJ1-3; D unresolved. The CDR3 is made up of 14 amino acids. Germline CDR1 SGHTS, CDR2 YDEGEE. Trimming left V 4 bases short and J 4 bases short, with 12 bases between. CDR3 residues: CASSLIAPGNTIYF. The CDR3 DNA reads TGTGCCAGCAGCCTGATAGCCCCCGGAAACACCATATATTTT.

The chain combines TRBV5-1 with TRBJ2-3; possibly TRBD1 for D (6 bases). The V end lost 5 bases, the J end lost 6 bases, and 22 bases lay between the germline ends. Germline values: CDR1 SGHRS, CDR2 YFSETQ. This CDR3 is 16 amino acids long. CDR3 DNA sequence: TGCGCCAGCAGTTCTAACCGGGACACCCTCGTGGATACGCAGTATTTT. Its protein is CASSSNRDTLVDTQYF.

V is TRBV3-1 (or the pseudogene TRBV3-2) and J is TRBJ1-1; possible D gene TRBD1, 5 bases. The CDR3 sequence is 14 residues long. V lost 4 bases and J 3 bases, leaving 12 bases between the germline ends. Germline-derived CDR1 and CDR2 are LGHDT and YNNKEL (reference sequence). The CDR3 sequence: CASSPLRGDTEAFF. CDR3 sequence (DNA): TGTGCCAGCAGCCCCTTGCGGGGGGACACTGAAGCTTTCTTT.